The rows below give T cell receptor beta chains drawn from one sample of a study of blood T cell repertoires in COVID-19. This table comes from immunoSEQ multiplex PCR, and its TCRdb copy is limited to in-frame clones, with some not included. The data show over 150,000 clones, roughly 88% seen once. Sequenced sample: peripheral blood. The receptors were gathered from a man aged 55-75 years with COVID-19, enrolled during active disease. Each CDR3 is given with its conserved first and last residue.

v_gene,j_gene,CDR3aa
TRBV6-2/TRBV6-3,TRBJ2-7,CASSDTGHYEQYF
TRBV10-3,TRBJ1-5,CAISDGDGNQPQHF
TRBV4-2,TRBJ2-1,CASSHPASSPYNEQFF
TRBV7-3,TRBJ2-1,CASSSGTSGEQFF
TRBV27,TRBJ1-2,CASSFSGGRSYGYTF
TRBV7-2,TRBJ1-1,CASSLVGTGASEAFF
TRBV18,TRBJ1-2,CASSPPDRAQIYGYTF
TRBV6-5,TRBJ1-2,CASGRLRGPGGYTF
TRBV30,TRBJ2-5,CAWSPDRGETQYF
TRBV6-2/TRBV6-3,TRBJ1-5,CASSYSNRQQPQHF
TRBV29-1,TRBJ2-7,CSVDRTGTYEQYF
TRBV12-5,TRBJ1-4,CASGTRDLVWGSSTNEKLFF
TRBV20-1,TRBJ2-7,CSASPRTGIGHEQYF
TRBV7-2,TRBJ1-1,CASSSSGVNTEAFF
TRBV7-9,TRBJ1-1,CASSQNAAGGNTEAFF
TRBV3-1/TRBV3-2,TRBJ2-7,CASSQAFGTGGEQYF
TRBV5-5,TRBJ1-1,CASSFRQGAGTEAFF
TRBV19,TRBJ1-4,CASSPRHGRNEKLFF
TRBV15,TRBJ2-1,CAVRHSQTSGARNEQFF
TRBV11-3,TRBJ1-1,CASSVKADSEAFF
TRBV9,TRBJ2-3,CASSVATTSGGRTDTQYF
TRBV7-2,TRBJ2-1,CASSSGQGSYNEQFF
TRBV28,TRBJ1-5,CASSPPLALGGQPQHF
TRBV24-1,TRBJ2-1,CATSDPYQGYNEQFF
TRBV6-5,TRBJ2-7,CASSTGTGAYEQYF
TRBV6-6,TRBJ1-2,CASRGGDRGYTF
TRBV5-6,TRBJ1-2,CASSFKTQGNNYGYTF
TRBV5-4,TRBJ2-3,CASSIQSGLATDTQYF
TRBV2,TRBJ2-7,CASSLDILYEQYF
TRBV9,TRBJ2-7,CASSVGWDRAHEQYF
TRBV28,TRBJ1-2,CASSFGQTNYGYTF
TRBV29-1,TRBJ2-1,CSVPSQGTGARNEQFF